The 6 T cell receptor beta chains below all came from one sample that was sequenced in a study of T cells in Graves' hyperthyroidism and ophthalmopathy. Amplified regions were TCR beta CDR3 sequences from RNA transcripts. An initial round of RT-PCR targeting the TCR CDR3 relied on the HTBI primer set. A single record per CDR3 protein comes from TCRdb applying MiXCR to the multiplex PCR reads. The table lists 550,000 to 650,000 distinct CDR3 sequences, 14% of them singletons. Sequencing was done on a sample of blood. Receptors originate from a woman in her forties with Graves' hyperthyroidism.

The CDR3 loop reads CASSTQGTGETQYF. DNA of the CDR3: TGTGCCAGCAGTACCCAGGGGACGGGGGAGACCCAGTACTTC. This chain joins TRBV6-1 and TRBJ2-5; possibly TRBD1 for D (6 bases). The V and J ends lost 5 bases and 5 bases respectively, with 15 bases between them. The CDR3 is made up of 14 amino acids. Germline V gene data show CDR1 as MNHNS and CDR2 as SASEGT.

Of note for this clonotype: This may be a read error: a much more frequent sequence differs by one nucleotide. The chain is built from TRBV7-8 and TRBJ2-7, with 10 nucleotides matching TRBD2. This CDR3 comprises 18 residues. Germline V gene sequence: CDR1 SGHVS, CDR2 FQNEAQ. Written as DNA, the CDR3 is TGTGCCAGCAGCTTAGGGGCTAGCGGGAGTCAGAGAACTTACGGGCAGTACTTC. Amino acids: CASSLGASGSQRTYGQYF.

This clonotype was detected ten times or more. The rearrangement joins TRBV20-1 to TRBJ2-1; 7 positions match TRBD1. V lost 4 bases and J lost 5; bases outside the gene matches: 8. The CDR3 extends over 14 amino acids. CDR1 and CDR2 (germline): DFQATT, SNEGSKA (reference sequence). The CDR3 protein is CSATVPGQNNEQFF. The CDR3 bases are TGCAGTGCTACAGTCCCGGGACAGAACAATGAGCAGTTCTTC.

This clonotype was observed many times. V gene TRBV7-8 combines with J gene TRBJ2-2; D call uncertain. The CDR3 has 15 amino acids. V was clipped by 5 bases and J by 0 bases, with 10 bases between them. CDR1 is SGHVS, CDR2 FQNEAQ, per germline. The CDR3 sequence is CASSQSRANTGELFF. The CDR3 region has the DNA TGTGCCAGCAGCCAGTCGCGAGCGAACACCGGGGAGCTGTTTTTT.

A word on this clonotype: It may be a read error: a sequence one base away is much more abundant. The chain carries TRBV24-1 and TRBJ1-2; weak D call: TRBD1 (5 bases). The germline V gene encodes CDR1 KGHDR and CDR2 SFDVKD. The CDR3 length is 17 residues. Trimming took 5 bases from V and 0 from J, leaving 18 bases between them. The CDR3 loop is CATSGLILGHPNYGYTF. The CDR3 DNA reads TGTGCCACCAGTGGTTTAATTCTTGGACACCCTAACTATGGCTACACCTTC.

This clonotype was observed many times. The gene calls are TRBV5-1 and TRBJ1-1; D is uncertain. Germline CDR1 and CDR2: SGHRS and YFSETQ. V dropped 0 bases and J dropped 1 base, with 7 bases sitting between them. The CDR3 length is 14 residues. The CDR3 coding sequence is TGCGCCAGCAGCTTGGCCGCTGGGAACACTGAAGCTTTCTTT. Translating gives CASSLAAGNTEAFF.